A single sample gave rise to the 10 T cell receptor beta chains below, sequenced in a study of shared clonotypes between healthy human individuals. Using immunoSEQ multiplex PCR, the repertoire was profiled, and TCRdb retains in-frame clones only, with some absent. Among just over 2,000,000 clones, approximately 95% were seen once, and the ten largest hold roughly 1%. As defined, naive CD8 cells were CD45RO-negative and positively selected for CCR7, with terminally differentiated effector memory CD45RA+ cells excluded. The specimen was naive CD8+ T cells sorted from blood. Source of these receptors: a man between 18 and 29 years old in good health.

This clone was counted once. Other DNA sequences from this sample encode an identical CDR3 as well. The rearrangement links TRBV5-8 to TRBJ1-1; D is uncertain. The CDR3 has 13 amino acids. V was shortened by 1 base and J by 1 base, with 5 bases between the two germline ends. The germline gives CDR1 SGHTS, CDR2 YDEGEE. The CDR3 region has the DNA TGTGCCAGCAGCTTGACACAGAACACTGAAGCTTTCTTT. Its protein product is CASSLTQNTEAFF.

The chain recombines TRBV11-2 with TRBJ2-3; 11 bases are a match to TRBD1. Trimming removed 1 base from V and 5 bases from J; junction bases left unmatched: 5. The CDR3 runs 16 residues. Germline lookup yields CDR1 SGHAT and CDR2 FQNNGV. CDR3 residues: CASSLGPGTGGDTQYF. The CDR3 DNA reads TGTGCCAGCAGCTTAGGACCCGGGACAGGGGGAGATACGCAGTATTTT.

Only a few counts were recorded for this clone. Other DNA sequences in the same sample also yield this CDR3. The chain uses TRBV18 and TRBJ1-1; 10 bases map to TRBD1. Germline V CDR1 and CDR2: KGHSH, LQKENI. V trimming: 5 bases; J trimming: 2 bases; junction bases outside the gene matches: 2. The CDR3 spans 14 residues. This CDR3 is CASSETGGNTEAFF. Here the CDR3 DNA reads TGTGCCAGCTCAGAGACAGGGGGCAACACTGAAGCTTTCTTT.

The rearrangement links TRBV30 to TRBJ2-7, with no clear D. Between the trimmed V and J ends, which lost 0 bases and 7 bases, there was a span of 16 bases. Germline lookup yields CDR1 GTSNPN and CDR2 SVGIG (reference sequence). The CDR3 is 14 residues long. The CDR3 here is CAWSVVTGLGEQYF. DNA of the CDR3: TGTGCCTGGAGTGTTGTAACCGGTCTCGGGGAGCAGTACTTC.

The rearrangement joins TRBV11-2 to TRBJ2-1, with 11 bases lining up with TRBD2. There are 15 residues in the CDR3. Germline V lookup: CDR1 SGHAT, CDR2 FQNNGV. The junction had 5 bases not matched to a gene; V was cut back by 4 bases and J by 6 bases. CDR3 DNA sequence: TGTGCCAGCAGCTACATAGCGGGAGGGCTCAATGAGCAGTTCTTC. Protein product: CASSYIAGGLNEQFF.

The chain uses TRBV30 and TRBJ2-7; tentative D call: TRBD2 (5 bases). Germline V lookup: CDR1 GTSNPN, CDR2 SVGIG (reference sequence). The CDR3 is 14 residues long. Trimming removed 0 bases from V and 4 bases from J, with 13 bases in between. The CDR3 bases are TGTGCCTGGAGTGTATCGCCGGGGAAATACGAGCAGTACTTC. It encodes CAWSVSPGKYEQYF.

This sequence joins TRBV5-4 and TRBJ2-1; D gene ambiguous. V lost 6 bases and J lost 7, with 14 bases in between. In germline, CDR1 is SGHNT, CDR2 YYREEE (reference sequence). This CDR3 contains 13 residues. The CDR3 loop reads CASTPVGSNEQFF. The CDR3 DNA is TGTGCCAGCACCCCCGTGGGGTCGAATGAGCAGTTCTTC. The full variable domain, in which reference TRBV5-4 and TRBJ2-1 provide the parts outside the CDR3, is ETGVTQSPTHLIKTRGQQVTLRCSSQSGHNTVSWYQQALGQGPQFIFQYYREEENGRGNFPPRFSGLQFPNYSSELNVNALELDDSALYLCASTPVGSNEQFFGPGTRLTVL.

The chain joins TRBV27 to TRBJ1-2; D not resolved. The germline gives CDR1 MNHEY, CDR2 SMNVEV (reference sequence). Trimming left V 5 bases short and J 4 bases short, with 20 bases between. The CDR3 length is 16 residues. CDR3 coding DNA: TGTGCCAGCAGTCGCCCCTACCCGGGGAGGATCTATGGCTACACCTTC. Translating it yields CASSRPYPGRIYGYTF.

The chain employs TRBV9 and TRBJ1-2, with D possibly matching TRBD1 (5 bases). V was cut by 5 bases and J by 5 bases, with 25 bases left in between. This CDR3 region has 17 residues. CDR1 and CDR2 (germline): SGDLS, YYNGEE. CDR3: CASRGSGTDKMGYGYTF. The CDR3 DNA reads as TGTGCCAGCAGGGGGAGCGGGACTGACAAAATGGGATATGGCTACACCTTC. The entire variable domain, with the rest obtained from reference TRBV9 and TRBJ1-2, is as follows: DSGVTQTPKHLITATGQRVTLRCSPRSGDLSVYWYQQSLDQGLQFLIQYYNGEERAKGNILERFSAQQFPDLHSELNLSSLELGDSALYFCASRGSGTDKMGYGYTFGSGTRLTVV.

The rearrangement links TRBV30 to TRBJ2-3; D perhaps matches TRBD2 (5 bases). Per germline, CDR1 GTSNPN and CDR2 SVGIG (reference sequence). The CDR3 extends over 12 amino acids. The V end was cut by 0 bases, the J end by 10 bases, with 11 bases between. The CDR3: CAWSVLGISQYF. The CDR3 DNA follows: TGTGCCTGGAGTGTACTAGGGATATCGCAGTATTTT.